This T cell receptor beta chain was sequenced during a study of blood T cell repertoires in COVID-19. Study-wide context: Samples came from the United States, Italy and Spain, spanning acute and convalescent COVID-19.

The CDR3 extends over 11 amino acids. Germline values: CDR1 DFQATT, CDR2 SNEGSKA (reference sequence). V lost 6 bases, J lost 2 bases, and 5 bases lay in between. The study drew participants aged about 18 to 89 years from approximately 23 US areas. Among Cohort 3 donors, those recovered had two negative PCRs, clearance, or symptom resolution. Assay: immunoSEQ multiplex PCR; the TCRdb copy retains only in-frame clones and omits some. The table lists a few hundred thousand clones, approximately 85% of them singletons. The chain combines TRBV20-1 with TRBJ1-5; no clear D. The sequencing input was PBMCs or T cells enriched from blood (not recorded which). This receptor was identified in a woman between 25 and 40 years old who had recovered from COVID-19. CDR3: CSAVGNQPQHF. Written as DNA, the CDR3 is TGCAGTGCAGTAGGCAATCAGCCCCAGCATTTT.